These T cell receptor beta chains were read from a single sample in a study of blood T cell repertoires in COVID-19. Data came from immunoSEQ multiplex PCR; TCRdb stores just in-frame clones and leaves some out. The sample lists just under 300,000 clones, around 87% occurring once. The sample was peripheral blood. Receptor source: a man aged 65 to 79 with acute or convalescent COVID-19. Each CDR3 is given with its conserved first and last residue. A D gene is named only where the DNA matches it firmly. Some rows have no size entry. The others give once, few or many, or a class for an expanded clone.

abundance	v_gene	j_gene	d_gene	CDR3aa	CDR3nt
-	TRBV11-3	TRBJ1-2	TRBD1	CASSSGQGGYGYTF	TGTGCCAGCAGCTCGGGACAGGGGGGGTATGGCTACACCTTC
-	TRBV7-2	TRBJ1-6	-	CASSLDGTSNISPLHF	TGTGCCAGCAGCTTGGATGGGACATCGAACATTTCACCCCTCCACTTT
-	TRBV20-1	TRBJ2-7	TRBD2	CSASGLAGVNEQYF	TGCAGTGCTAGTGGACTAGCGGGAGTTAATGAGCAGTACTTC
-	TRBV18	TRBJ1-1	-	CASSPTGGDTEAFF	TGTGCCAGCTCACCAACGGGAGGGGACACTGAAGCTTTCTTT
once	TRBV3-1/TRBV3-2	TRBJ2-2	-	CASSHGDEGCTGELFF	TGTGCCAGCAGCCATGGCGATGAGGGTTGCACCGGGGAGCTGTTTTTT
-	TRBV24-1	TRBJ2-3	TRBD2	CATSERTSGGYDTQYF	TGTGCCACCAGTGAGCGTACTAGCGGGGGGTACGATACGCAGTATTTT
-	TRBV27	TRBJ2-3	TRBD1	CASSFLTGWTDTQYF	TGTGCCAGCAGTTTTCTGACAGGGTGGACAGATACGCAGTATTTT
-	TRBV6-6	TRBJ1-4	-	CASSYSSREKLFF	TGTGCCAGCAGTTACTCGAGCAGGGAAAAACTGTTTTTT
few	TRBV6-6	TRBJ2-4	TRBD2	CASGEGDKINIQYF	TGTGCCAGCGGGGAGGGAGACAAAATAAACATTCAGTACTTC
-	TRBV6-5	TRBJ2-7	-	CASSYYSGNLDYEQYF	TGTGCCAGCAGTTATTATTCAGGGAACCTTGACTACGAGCAGTACTTC
-	TRBV18	TRBJ1-1	-	CASQQVTDTEAFF	TGTGCCAGTCAGCAGGTGACGGACACTGAAGCTTTCTTT
once	TRBV29-1	TRBJ1-2	-	CSVEGFDYTGNGYTF	TGCAGCGTTGAAGGGTTTGATTACACAGGGAATGGCTACACCTTC
-	TRBV14	TRBJ2-3	-	CASSQVGGPNTQYF	TGTGCCAGCAGCCAAGTGGGAGGACCTAATACGCAGTATTTT
few	TRBV12-3/TRBV12-4	TRBJ1-5	-	CASSSGGNQPQHF	TGTGCCAGCAGTTCGGGGGGAAATCAGCCCCAGCATTTT
-	TRBV3-1/TRBV3-2	TRBJ1-2	-	CASSENTGSYGYTF	TGTGCCAGCAGCGAAAATACAGGGTCCTATGGCTACACCTTC
-	TRBV4-2	TRBJ2-7	TRBD2	CASSQTFASGAYEQYF	TGTGCCAGCAGCCAAACCTTCGCTAGCGGGGCCTACGAGCAGTACTTC
-	TRBV30	TRBJ2-7	-	CAWRKQPQHEQYF	TGTGCCTGGAGAAAGCAGCCACAGCACGAGCAGTACTTC
-	TRBV2	TRBJ2-3	-	CASSQDSSTDTQYF	TGTGCCAGCAGTCAGGACAGTAGCACAGATACGCAGTATTTT
-	TRBV24-1	TRBJ2-3	TRBD1	CATSDVRRGWEDTQYF	TGTGCCACCAGTGACGTCCGCAGGGGGTGGGAAGATACGCAGTATTTT
-	TRBV5-4	TRBJ2-7	TRBD1	CASSLVDRGDEQYF	TGTGCCAGCAGCTTGGTGGACAGGGGGGACGAGCAGTACTTC
-	TRBV7-6	TRBJ2-1	-	CASSRQSGWDNEQFF	TGTGCCAGCAGCCGACAATCCGGTTGGGACAATGAGCAGTTCTTC
once	TRBV3-1/TRBV3-2	TRBJ1-1	-	CASSHRNTEAFF	TGTGCCAGCAGCCACCGGAACACTGAAGCTTTCTTT
-	TRBV29-1	TRBJ2-1	TRBD2	CSGRTSGGVTYNEQFF	TGCAGCGGGCGGACTAGCGGGGGGGTCACCTACAATGAGCAGTTCTTC
-	TRBV4-1	TRBJ1-1	TRBD1	CASSQLGTGSTEAFF	TGCGCCAGCAGCCAACTTGGGACAGGGAGCACTGAAGCTTTCTTT
-	TRBV7-2	TRBJ1-2	TRBD1	CASSLGTGGGGYTF	TGTGCCAGCAGCTTAGGGACAGGGGGCGGTGGCTACACCTTC
-	TRBV28	TRBJ1-6	TRBD1	CASRPGQANSPLHF	TGTGCCAGCAGACCGGGACAGGCTAATTCACCCCTCCACTTT
-	TRBV28	TRBJ2-2	TRBD2	CASGLAGAVNTGELFF	TGTGCCAGCGGACTAGCGGGGGCCGTGAACACCGGGGAGCTGTTTTTT
-	TRBV3-1/TRBV3-2	TRBJ2-4	TRBD2	CASSRGDIQYF	TGTGCCAGCAGTCGGGGGGACATTCAGTACTTC
-	TRBV7-2	TRBJ2-6	-	CASSLSWIGSSGANVLTF	TGTGCCAGCAGCTTATCCTGGATAGGGAGCTCTGGGGCCAACGTCCTGACTTTC
-	TRBV30	TRBJ1-5	TRBD1	CAWSGQINQPQHF	TGTGCCTGGTCGGGACAGATTAATCAGCCCCAGCATTTT
once	TRBV7-2	TRBJ1-4	-	CASSLSLRLKLFF	TGTGCCAGCAGCTTATCCCTTCGACTAAAACTGTTTTTT
-	TRBV29-1	TRBJ2-7	TRBD2	CSASGGRGYEQYF	TGCAGCGCGAGCGGCGGGAGAGGGTACGAGCAGTACTTC
-	TRBV28	TRBJ1-3	TRBD1	CASSLYTGVGNTIYF	TGTGCCAGCAGTTTATACACAGGGGTCGGAAACACCATATATTTT
-	TRBV19	TRBJ1-5	-	CASSPEDSNQPQHF	TGTGCCAGTAGCCCCGAGGACAGTAATCAGCCCCAGCATTTT
-	TRBV5-1	TRBJ2-4	-	CASSSNLLTKNIQYF	TGCGCCAGCAGCTCAAACTTACTAACCAAAAACATTCAGTACTTC
-	TRBV6-2/TRBV6-3	TRBJ1-6	-	CASSYSTVNAGSPLHF	TGTGCCAGCAGTTACTCCACAGTCAACGCCGGTTCACCCCTCCACTTT
-	TRBV25-1	TRBJ2-1	-	CASSRQYNEQFF	TGTGCCAGCAGTCGACAGTACAATGAGCAGTTCTTC
few	TRBV3-1/TRBV3-2	TRBJ2-7	-	CASSLMGTAPYEQYF	TGTGCCAGCAGCCTCATGGGGACTGCTCCCTACGAGCAGTACTTC
-	TRBV4-3	TRBJ2-7	TRBD1	CASSQSGTGSNEQYF	TGCGCCAGCAGCCAATCGGGGACAGGGAGCAACGAGCAGTACTTC
-	TRBV5-5	TRBJ2-2	TRBD1	CASSLSGTGNTGELFF	TGTGCCAGCAGCTTGAGTGGGACAGGGAACACCGGGGAGCTGTTTTTT
-	TRBV21-1	TRBJ2-4	-	CASSKSEDRGGVGLLAKNIQYF	TGTGCCAGCAGCAAATCGGAGGACAGGGGAGGGGTCGGGTTGCTAGCCAAAAACATTCAGTACTTC
-	TRBV29-1	TRBJ2-7	-	CSVVNRAASSEQYF	TGCAGCGTCGTAAACAGGGCGGCCTCCTCCGAGCAGTACTTC
-	TRBV6-2/TRBV6-3	TRBJ2-5	TRBD1	CASSYTGTGRETQYF	TGTGCCAGCAGTTACACCGGGACAGGGAGGGAGACCCAGTACTTC
-	TRBV29-1	TRBJ2-5	-	CSVLSDSLETQYF	TGCAGCGTTCTATCGGACAGCTTAGAGACCCAGTACTTC
-	TRBV6-5	TRBJ1-4	-	CASGRVANEKLFF	TGTGCCAGCGGTCGGGTGGCTAATGAAAAACTGTTTTTT
-	TRBV18	TRBJ1-5	TRBD1	CASSPGTGNNQPQHF	TGTGCCAGCTCACCAGGGACAGGGAATAATCAGCCCCAGCATTTT
-	TRBV19	TRBJ1-1	-	CASGLRELRGEAFF	TGTGCCAGCGGACTCCGGGAGTTGCGGGGTGAAGCTTTCTTT
once	TRBV12-3/TRBV12-4	TRBJ1-2	-	CASSLGLLYGYTF	TGTGCCAGCAGCTTAGGACTCCTCTATGGCTACACCTTC